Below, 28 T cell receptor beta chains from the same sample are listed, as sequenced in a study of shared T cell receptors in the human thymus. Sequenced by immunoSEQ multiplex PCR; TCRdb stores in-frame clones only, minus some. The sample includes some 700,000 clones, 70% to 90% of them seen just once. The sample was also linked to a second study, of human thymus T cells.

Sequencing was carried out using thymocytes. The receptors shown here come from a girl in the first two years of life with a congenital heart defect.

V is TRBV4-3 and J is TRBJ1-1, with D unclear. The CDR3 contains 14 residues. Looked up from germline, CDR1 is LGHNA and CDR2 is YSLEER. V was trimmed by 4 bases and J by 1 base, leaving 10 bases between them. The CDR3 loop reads CASSLVGKNTEAFF. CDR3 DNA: TGCGCCAGCAGCCTCGTCGGTAAGAACACTGAAGCTTTCTTT.

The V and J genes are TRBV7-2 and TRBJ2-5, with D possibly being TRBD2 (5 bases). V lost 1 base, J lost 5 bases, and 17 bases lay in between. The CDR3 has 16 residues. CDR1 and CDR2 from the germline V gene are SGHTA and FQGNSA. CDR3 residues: CASSLGTRGVRETQYF. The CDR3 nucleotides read TGTGCCAGCAGCTTAGGTACCCGGGGAGTTCGGGAGACCCAGTACTTC.

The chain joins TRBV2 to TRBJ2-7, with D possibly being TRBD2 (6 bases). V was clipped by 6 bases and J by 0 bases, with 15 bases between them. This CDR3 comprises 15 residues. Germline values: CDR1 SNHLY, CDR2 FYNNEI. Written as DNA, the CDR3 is TGTGCCAGCAGGGGCCCAAGGCGGGGCTCCTACGAGCAGTACTTC. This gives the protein CASRGPRRGSYEQYF.

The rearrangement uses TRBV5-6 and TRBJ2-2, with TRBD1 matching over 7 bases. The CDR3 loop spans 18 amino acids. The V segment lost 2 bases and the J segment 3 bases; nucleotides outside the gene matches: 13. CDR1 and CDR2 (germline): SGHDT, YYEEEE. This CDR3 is CASSFGTKPGQYTGELFF. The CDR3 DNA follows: TGTGCCAGCAGCTTTGGGACCAAACCGGGACAGTACACCGGGGAGCTGTTTTTT.

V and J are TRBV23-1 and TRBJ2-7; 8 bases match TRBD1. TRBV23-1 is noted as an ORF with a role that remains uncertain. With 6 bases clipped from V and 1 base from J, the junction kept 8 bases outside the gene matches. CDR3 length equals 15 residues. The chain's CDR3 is CASRGVRTGSYEQYF. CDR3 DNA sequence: TGCGCCAGCAGGGGGGTCCGGACAGGGTCCTACGAGCAGTACTTC.

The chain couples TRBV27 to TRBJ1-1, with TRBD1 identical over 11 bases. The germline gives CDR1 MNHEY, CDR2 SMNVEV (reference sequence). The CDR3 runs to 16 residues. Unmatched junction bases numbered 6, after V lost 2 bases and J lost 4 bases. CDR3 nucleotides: TGTGCCAGCAGTTTAGGGACAGGGGGTCGTTTCACTGAAGCTTTCTTT. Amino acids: CASSLGTGGRFTEAFF.

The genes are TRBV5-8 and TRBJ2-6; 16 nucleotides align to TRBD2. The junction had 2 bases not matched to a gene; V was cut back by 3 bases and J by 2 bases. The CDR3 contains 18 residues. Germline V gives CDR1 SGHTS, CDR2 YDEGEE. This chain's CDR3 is CASSSGLAGGAGANVLTF. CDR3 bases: TGTGCCAGCAGCTCGGGACTAGCGGGGGGGGCTGGGGCCAACGTCCTGACTTTC. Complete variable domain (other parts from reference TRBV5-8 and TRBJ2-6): EAGVTQSPTHLIKTRGQQATLRCSPISGHTSVYWYQQALGLGLQFLLWYDEGEERNRGNFPPRFSGRQFPNYSSELNVNALELEDSALYLCASSSGLAGGAGANVLTFGAGSRLTVL.

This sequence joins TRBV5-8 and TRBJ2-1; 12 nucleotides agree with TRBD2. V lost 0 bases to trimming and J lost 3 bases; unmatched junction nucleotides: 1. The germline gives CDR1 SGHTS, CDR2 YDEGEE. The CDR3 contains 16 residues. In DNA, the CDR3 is TGTGCCAGCAGCTTGGGGACTAGCGGGATCTACAATGAGCAGTTCTTC. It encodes CASSLGTSGIYNEQFF.

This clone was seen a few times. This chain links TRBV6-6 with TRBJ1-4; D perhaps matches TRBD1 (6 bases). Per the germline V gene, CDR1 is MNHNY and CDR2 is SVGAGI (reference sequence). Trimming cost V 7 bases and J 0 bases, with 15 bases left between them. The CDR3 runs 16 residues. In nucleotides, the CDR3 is TGTGCCAGCACCGACAGGCCCACCGCAACTAATGAAAAACTGTTTTTT. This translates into CASTDRPTATNEKLFF.

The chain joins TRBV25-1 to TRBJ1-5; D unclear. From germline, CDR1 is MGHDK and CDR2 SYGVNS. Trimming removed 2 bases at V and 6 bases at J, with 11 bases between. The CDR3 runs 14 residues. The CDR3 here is CASSEANRVQPQHF. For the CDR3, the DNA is TGTGCCAGCAGTGAAGCGAACAGAGTTCAGCCCCAGCATTTT. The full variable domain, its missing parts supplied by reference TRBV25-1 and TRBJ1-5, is EADIYQTPRYLVIGTGKKITLECSQTMGHDKMYWYQQDPGMELHLIHYSYGVNSTEKGDLSSESTVSRIRTEHFPLTLESARPSHTSQYLCASSEANRVQPQHFGDGTRLSIL.

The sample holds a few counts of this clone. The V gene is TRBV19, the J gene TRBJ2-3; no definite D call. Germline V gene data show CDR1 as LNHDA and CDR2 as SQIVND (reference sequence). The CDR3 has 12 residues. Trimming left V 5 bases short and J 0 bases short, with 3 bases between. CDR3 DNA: TGTGCCAGTAGTCCTAGCACAGATACGCAGTATTTT. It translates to CASSPSTDTQYF.

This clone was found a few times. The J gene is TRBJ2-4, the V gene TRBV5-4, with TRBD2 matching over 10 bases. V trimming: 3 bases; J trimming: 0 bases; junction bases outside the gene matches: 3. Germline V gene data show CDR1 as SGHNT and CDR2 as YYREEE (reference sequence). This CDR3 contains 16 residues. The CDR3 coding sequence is TGTGCCAGCAGCTATTCTAGCGGGGGAGCCAAAAACATTCAGTACTTC. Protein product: CASSYSSGGAKNIQYF.

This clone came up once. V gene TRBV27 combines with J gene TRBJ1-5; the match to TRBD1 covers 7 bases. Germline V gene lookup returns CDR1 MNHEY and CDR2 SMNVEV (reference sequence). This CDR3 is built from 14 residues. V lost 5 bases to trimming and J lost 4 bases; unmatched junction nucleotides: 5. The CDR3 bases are TGTGCCAGCAGTGGGACAGCTATGAATCAGCCCCAGCATTTT. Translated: CASSGTAMNQPQHF.

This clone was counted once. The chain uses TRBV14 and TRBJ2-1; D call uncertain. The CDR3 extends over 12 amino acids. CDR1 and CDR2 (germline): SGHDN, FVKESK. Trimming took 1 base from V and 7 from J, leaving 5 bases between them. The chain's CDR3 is CASSQVVNEQFF. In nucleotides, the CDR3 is TGTGCCAGCAGCCAAGTCGTGAATGAGCAGTTCTTC.

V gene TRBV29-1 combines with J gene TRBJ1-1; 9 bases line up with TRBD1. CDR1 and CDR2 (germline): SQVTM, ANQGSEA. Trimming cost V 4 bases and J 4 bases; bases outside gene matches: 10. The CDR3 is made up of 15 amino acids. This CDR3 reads CSVVISSGQGTEAFF. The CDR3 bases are TGCAGCGTTGTAATCTCTTCGGGACAGGGCACTGAAGCTTTCTTT.

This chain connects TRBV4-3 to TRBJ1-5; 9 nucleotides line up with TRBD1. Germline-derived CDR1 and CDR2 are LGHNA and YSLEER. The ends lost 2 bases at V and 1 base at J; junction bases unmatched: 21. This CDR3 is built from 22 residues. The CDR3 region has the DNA TGCGCCAGCAGCCAACAATGGACCTATGACAGGGGGGAAAGAGAGAGCAATCAGCCCCAGCATTTT. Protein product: CASSQQWTYDRGERESNQPQHF.

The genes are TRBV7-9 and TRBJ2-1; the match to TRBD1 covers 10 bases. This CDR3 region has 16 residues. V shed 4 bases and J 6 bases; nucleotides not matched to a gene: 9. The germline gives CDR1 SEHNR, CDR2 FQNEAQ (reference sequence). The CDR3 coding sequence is TGTGCCAGCAGCTCATGGGACAGGGGCCGAGGCAATGAGCAGTTCTTC. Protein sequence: CASSSWDRGRGNEQFF.

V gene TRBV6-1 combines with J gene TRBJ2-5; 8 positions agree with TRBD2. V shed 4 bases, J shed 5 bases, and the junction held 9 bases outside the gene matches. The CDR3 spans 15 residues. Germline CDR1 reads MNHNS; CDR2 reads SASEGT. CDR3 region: CASSGPGTRLETQYF. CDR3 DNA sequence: TGTGCCAGCAGTGGTCCCGGGACTAGACTGGAGACCCAGTACTTC.

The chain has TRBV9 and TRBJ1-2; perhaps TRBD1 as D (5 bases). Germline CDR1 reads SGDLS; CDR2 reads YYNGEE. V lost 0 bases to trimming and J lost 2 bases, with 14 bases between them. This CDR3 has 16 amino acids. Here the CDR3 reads CASSVATEGRNYGYTF. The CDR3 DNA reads TGTGCCAGCAGCGTAGCTACGGAGGGGAGAAACTATGGCTACACCTTC.

The CDR3 sequence is CASKVQGATGELFF. CDR3 in DNA: TGTGCCAGCAAGGTACAGGGGGCCACCGGGGAGCTGTTTTTT. This sequence joins TRBV27 and TRBJ2-2, with 9 bases lining up with TRBD1. Per the germline V gene, CDR1 is MNHEY and CDR2 is SMNVEV (reference sequence). The CDR3 totals 14 residues. The V gene end was trimmed by 7 bases and the J gene end by 4 bases; junction bases not matched to a gene: 4.

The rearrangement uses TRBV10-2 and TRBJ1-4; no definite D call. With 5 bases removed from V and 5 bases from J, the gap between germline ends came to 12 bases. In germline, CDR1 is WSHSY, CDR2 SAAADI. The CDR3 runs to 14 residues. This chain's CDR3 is CASSFGFGNEKLFF. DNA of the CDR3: TGCGCCAGCAGTTTCGGGTTCGGGAATGAAAAACTGTTTTTT.

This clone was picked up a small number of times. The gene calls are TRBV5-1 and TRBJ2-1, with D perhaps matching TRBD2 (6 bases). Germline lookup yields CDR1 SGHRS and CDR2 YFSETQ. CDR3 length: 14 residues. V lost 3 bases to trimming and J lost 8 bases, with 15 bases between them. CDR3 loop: CASSSPAGHYEQFF. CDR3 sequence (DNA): TGCGCCAGCAGCTCGCCGGCGGGGCACTATGAGCAGTTCTTC.

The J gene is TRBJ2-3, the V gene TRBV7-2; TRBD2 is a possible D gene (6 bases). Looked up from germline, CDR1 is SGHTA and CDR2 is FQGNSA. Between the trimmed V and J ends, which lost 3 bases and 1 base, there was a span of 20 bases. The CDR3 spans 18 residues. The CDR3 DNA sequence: TGTGCCAGCAGCTTCCCGGGTTTACGGGGGAACGGCACAGATACGCAGTATTTT. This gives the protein CASSFPGLRGNGTDTQYF.

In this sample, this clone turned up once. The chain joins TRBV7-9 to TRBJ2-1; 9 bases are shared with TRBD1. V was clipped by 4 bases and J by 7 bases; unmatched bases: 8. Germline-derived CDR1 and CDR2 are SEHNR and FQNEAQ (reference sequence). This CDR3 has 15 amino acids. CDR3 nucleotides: TGTGCCAGCAGCTCCTCGGGACAGGGTACGAATGAGCAGTTCTTC. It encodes CASSSSGQGTNEQFF.

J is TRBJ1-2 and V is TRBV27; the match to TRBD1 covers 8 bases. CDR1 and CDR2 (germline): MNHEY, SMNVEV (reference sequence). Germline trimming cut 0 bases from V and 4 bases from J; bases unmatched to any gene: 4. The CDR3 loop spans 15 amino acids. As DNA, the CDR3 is TGTGCCAGCAGTTTATCAATGGACAGGGCCTATGGCTACACCTTC. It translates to CASSLSMDRAYGYTF.

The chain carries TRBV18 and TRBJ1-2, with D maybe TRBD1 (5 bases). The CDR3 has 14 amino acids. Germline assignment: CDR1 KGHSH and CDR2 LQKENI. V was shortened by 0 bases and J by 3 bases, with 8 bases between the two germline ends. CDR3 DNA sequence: TGTGCCAGCTCACCACCGCGGGGGGACTATGGCTACACCTTC. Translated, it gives CASSPPRGDYGYTF.

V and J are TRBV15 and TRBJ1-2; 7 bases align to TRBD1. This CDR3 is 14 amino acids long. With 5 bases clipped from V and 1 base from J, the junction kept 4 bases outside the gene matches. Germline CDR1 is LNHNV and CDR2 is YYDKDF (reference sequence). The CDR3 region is CATSDRDSNYGYTF. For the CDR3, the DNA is TGTGCCACCAGCGATCGGGACAGTAACTATGGCTACACCTTC.

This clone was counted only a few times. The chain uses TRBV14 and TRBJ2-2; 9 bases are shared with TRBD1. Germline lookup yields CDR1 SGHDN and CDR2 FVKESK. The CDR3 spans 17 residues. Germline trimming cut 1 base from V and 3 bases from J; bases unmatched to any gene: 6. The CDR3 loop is CASSQVSRDRDTGELFF. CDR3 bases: TGTGCCAGCAGCCAAGTTTCCCGGGACAGGGACACCGGGGAGCTGTTTTTT.